These T cell receptor beta chains were read from a single sample in a study of shared clonotypes between healthy human individuals. Profiled with immunoSEQ multiplex PCR; TCRdb holds only in-frame clones, not every one. The top ten hold about 0.25% of the sample, which has 800,000 or so clones, 96% seen once. Sequencing used naive CD8+ T cells sorted from blood. These receptors all stem from a man aged 25-45 years in good health. Both conserved end residues are part of each CDR3. Each record gives: clone size, D gene, V gene, J gene, CDR3 protein, CDR3 DNA. A D gene is named only where the DNA matches it firmly. Clone size is not always given. Where it is, it says once, few, many or a class for expanded clones.

-,-,TRBV9,TRBJ2-1,CASSVADEPYYNEQFF,TGTGCCAGCAGCGTAGCGGATGAACCCTACTACAATGAGCAGTTCTTC
-,TRBD2,TRBV11-3,TRBJ2-1,CASSLEGLAGGNEQFF,TGTGCCAGCAGCTTAGAAGGGCTAGCGGGAGGGAATGAGCAGTTCTTC
-,TRBD1,TRBV14,TRBJ2-5,CASSREGQAWETQYF,TGTGCCAGCAGCCGGGAAGGACAGGCTTGGGAGACCCAGTACTTC
-,-,TRBV29-1,TRBJ2-3,CSVESTRTDTQYF,TGCAGCGTTGAAAGTACACGCACAGATACGCAGTATTTT
-,TRBD1,TRBV27,TRBJ1-2,CASSKIRQGLGGGYGYTF,TGTGCCAGCAGTAAGATCCGACAGGGCCTGGGCGGCGGCTATGGCTACACCTTC
once,TRBD2,TRBV9,TRBJ2-1,CASSESGNPYNEQFF,TGTGCCAGCAGCGAGAGCGGGAACCCCTACAATGAGCAGTTCTTC
-,TRBD1,TRBV18,TRBJ1-2,CASSPLGTDGQVPNGYTF,TGTGCCAGCTCACCACTCGGGACGGACGGACAGGTGCCAAATGGCTACACCTTC
-,-,TRBV7-9,TRBJ2-7,CASSSTGGQGNEQYF,TGTGCCAGCAGTTCCACCGGGGGGCAGGGGAACGAGCAGTACTTC
-,-,TRBV27,TRBJ2-7,CASSFRQGSSYEQYF,TGTGCCAGCAGTTTCAGGCAGGGCAGCTCCTACGAGCAGTACTTC
-,-,TRBV7-9,TRBJ1-5,CASSYYNQPQHF,TGTGCCAGCAGCTACTATAATCAGCCCCAGCATTTT
-,-,TRBV15,TRBJ2-7,CATSPGNEQYF,TGTGCCACCAGCCCTGGGAACGAGCAGTACTTC
-,TRBD1,TRBV9,TRBJ2-2,CASSLQGDTGELFF,TGTGCCAGCAGCTTACAGGGGGACACCGGGGAGCTGTTTTTT
-,TRBD2,TRBV11-3,TRBJ2-1,CASSYIAGEPYNEQFF,TGTGCCAGCAGCTACATAGCGGGGGAGCCTTACAATGAGCAGTTCTTC
-,TRBD2,TRBV6-1,TRBJ2-1,CASSGPGGRSEQFF,TGTGCCAGCAGTGGCCCGGGAGGGCGGAGTGAGCAGTTCTTC
-,TRBD2,TRBV19,TRBJ2-1,CASRMARGLAEYNEQFF,TGTGCCAGTAGAATGGCCCGTGGACTAGCGGAATACAATGAGCAGTTCTTC
-,-,TRBV15,TRBJ2-1,CATSNDGNKIYNEQFF,TGTGCCACCAGCAACGACGGGAATAAGATCTACAATGAGCAGTTCTTC
-,TRBD2,TRBV10-1,TRBJ2-7,CASSPGLAVYEQYF,TGCGCCAGCAGTCCGGGACTAGCGGTTTACGAGCAGTACTTC
-,-,TRBV6-4,TRBJ2-7,CASREEGYEQYF,TGTGCCAGCAGAGAAGAGGGGTACGAGCAGTACTTC
once,TRBD2,TRBV11-2,TRBJ2-3,CASSLASVSGGTDTQYF,TGTGCCAGCAGCTTAGCCAGCGTTAGCGGGGGCACAGATACGCAGTATTTT
-,-,TRBV28,TRBJ1-2,CASSPNGGGQELKPYGYTF,TGTGCCAGCAGCCCCAACGGGGGGGGCCAAGAGCTAAAACCCTATGGCTACACCTTC
-,-,TRBV27,TRBJ1-5,CASSRGGYSNQPQHF,TGTGCCAGCAGTAGGGGGGGATATAGCAATCAGCCCCAGCATTTT
-,-,TRBV19,TRBJ1-5,CASSVNWGPNQPQHF,TGTGCCAGTAGTGTAAACTGGGGACCTAATCAGCCCCAGCATTTT
once,TRBD1,TRBV4-3,TRBJ2-7,CASSQDRQGTREQYF,TGCGCCAGCAGCCAAGATCGACAGGGGACTCGAGAGCAGTACTTC
-,-,TRBV29-1,TRBJ2-2,CSVGVAGKNTGELFF,TGCAGCGTTGGTGTAGCCGGGAAGAACACCGGGGAGCTGTTTTTT
-,TRBD2,TRBV27,TRBJ2-1,CASSWASGTNEQFF,TGTGCCAGCAGTTGGGCTAGCGGGACCAATGAGCAGTTCTTC
-,-,TRBV6-5,TRBJ2-1,CASSYSGGFNEQFF,TGTGCCAGCAGTTACTCAGGGGGGTTCAATGAGCAGTTCTTC
-,TRBD1,TRBV27,TRBJ2-5,CASSSAQTGLVLGETQYF,TGTGCCAGCAGTTCCGCCCAGACAGGGTTGGTTTTGGGAGAGACCCAGTACTTC
-,-,TRBV27,TRBJ2-1,CASSLNRVNEQFF,TGTGCCAGCAGTCTAAACCGAGTCAATGAGCAGTTCTTC
once,-,TRBV10-2,TRBJ1-1,CASSEYRVVNTEAFF,TGCGCCAGCAGTGAGTACAGGGTTGTGAACACTGAAGCTTTCTTT
once,TRBD2,TRBV7-2,TRBJ2-1,CASSPPGTSEQFF,TGTGCCAGCAGCCCGCCCGGGACTAGCGAGCAGTTCTTC
-,-,TRBV11-2,TRBJ1-2,CASSPPPVGYTF,TGTGCCAGCAGCCCGCCCCCAGTCGGCTACACCTTC
-,-,TRBV4-3,TRBJ1-1,CASSQVPTPGKNTEAFF,TGCGCCAGCAGCCAAGTTCCAACCCCCGGGAAAAACACTGAAGCTTTCTTT
-,TRBD2,TRBV9,TRBJ2-1,CASSVGLAGGLSYNEQFF,TGTGCCAGCAGCGTAGGCCTAGCGGGAGGCCTCTCCTACAATGAGCAGTTCTTC
-,-,TRBV5-4,TRBJ2-5,CASSLTGGVLETQYF,TGTGCCAGCAGCTTGACCGGGGGAGTGTTGGAGACCCAGTACTTC
-,TRBD1,TRBV15,TRBJ1-1,CATSRALTGVQAFF,TGTGCCACCAGCAGAGCCCTGACAGGGGTCCAAGCTTTCTTT
-,-,TRBV27,TRBJ2-1,CASSVERTSYNEQFF,TGTGCCAGCAGTGTGGAGCGGACCTCCTACAATGAGCAGTTCTTC
-,-,TRBV7-6,TRBJ2-7,CASSFGPGAHEQYF,TGTGCCAGCAGCTTTGGCCCGGGGGCGCACGAGCAGTACTTC
-,-,TRBV7-9,TRBJ2-1,CASRNSYNEQFF,TGTGCCAGCAGGAACTCCTACAATGAGCAGTTCTTC
-,-,TRBV2,TRBJ1-1,CASKGGRTEAFF,TGTGCCAGCAAGGGTGGTCGCACTGAAGCTTTCTTT
-,TRBD1,TRBV5-5,TRBJ2-7,CASSTDRIYEQYF,TGTGCCAGCAGCACGGACAGGATATACGAGCAGTACTTC
-,-,TRBV29-1,TRBJ1-1,CSVVQLNTEAFF,TGCAGCGTTGTCCAGTTGAACACTGAAGCTTTCTTT
-,TRBD1,TRBV7-9,TRBJ1-2,CASSVGQVDYGYTF,TGTGCCAGCAGCGTTGGACAGGTAGACTATGGCTACACCTTC
-,TRBD1,TRBV7-2,TRBJ1-1,CASSSPKGQGARGTEAFF,TGTGCCAGCAGCTCGCCAAAGGGACAGGGGGCGCGGGGCACTGAAGCTTTCTTT
-,TRBD1,TRBV2,TRBJ2-3,CASSEPRDRGVDTQYF,TGTGCCAGCAGCGAACCCCGGGACAGGGGGGTAGATACGCAGTATTTT
-,TRBD1,TRBV27,TRBJ2-7,CASRRGGQGLYF,TGTGCCAGCAGGCGCGGGGGACAGGGGTTGTACTTC
-,-,TRBV7-9,TRBJ2-7,CASSLAQHEQYF,TGTGCCAGCAGCTTAGCCCAACACGAGCAGTACTTC
-,-,TRBV18,TRBJ2-1,CASSDQGGGTYNEQFF,TGTGCCAGCTCGGATCAAGGGGGAGGGACCTACAATGAGCAGTTCTTC